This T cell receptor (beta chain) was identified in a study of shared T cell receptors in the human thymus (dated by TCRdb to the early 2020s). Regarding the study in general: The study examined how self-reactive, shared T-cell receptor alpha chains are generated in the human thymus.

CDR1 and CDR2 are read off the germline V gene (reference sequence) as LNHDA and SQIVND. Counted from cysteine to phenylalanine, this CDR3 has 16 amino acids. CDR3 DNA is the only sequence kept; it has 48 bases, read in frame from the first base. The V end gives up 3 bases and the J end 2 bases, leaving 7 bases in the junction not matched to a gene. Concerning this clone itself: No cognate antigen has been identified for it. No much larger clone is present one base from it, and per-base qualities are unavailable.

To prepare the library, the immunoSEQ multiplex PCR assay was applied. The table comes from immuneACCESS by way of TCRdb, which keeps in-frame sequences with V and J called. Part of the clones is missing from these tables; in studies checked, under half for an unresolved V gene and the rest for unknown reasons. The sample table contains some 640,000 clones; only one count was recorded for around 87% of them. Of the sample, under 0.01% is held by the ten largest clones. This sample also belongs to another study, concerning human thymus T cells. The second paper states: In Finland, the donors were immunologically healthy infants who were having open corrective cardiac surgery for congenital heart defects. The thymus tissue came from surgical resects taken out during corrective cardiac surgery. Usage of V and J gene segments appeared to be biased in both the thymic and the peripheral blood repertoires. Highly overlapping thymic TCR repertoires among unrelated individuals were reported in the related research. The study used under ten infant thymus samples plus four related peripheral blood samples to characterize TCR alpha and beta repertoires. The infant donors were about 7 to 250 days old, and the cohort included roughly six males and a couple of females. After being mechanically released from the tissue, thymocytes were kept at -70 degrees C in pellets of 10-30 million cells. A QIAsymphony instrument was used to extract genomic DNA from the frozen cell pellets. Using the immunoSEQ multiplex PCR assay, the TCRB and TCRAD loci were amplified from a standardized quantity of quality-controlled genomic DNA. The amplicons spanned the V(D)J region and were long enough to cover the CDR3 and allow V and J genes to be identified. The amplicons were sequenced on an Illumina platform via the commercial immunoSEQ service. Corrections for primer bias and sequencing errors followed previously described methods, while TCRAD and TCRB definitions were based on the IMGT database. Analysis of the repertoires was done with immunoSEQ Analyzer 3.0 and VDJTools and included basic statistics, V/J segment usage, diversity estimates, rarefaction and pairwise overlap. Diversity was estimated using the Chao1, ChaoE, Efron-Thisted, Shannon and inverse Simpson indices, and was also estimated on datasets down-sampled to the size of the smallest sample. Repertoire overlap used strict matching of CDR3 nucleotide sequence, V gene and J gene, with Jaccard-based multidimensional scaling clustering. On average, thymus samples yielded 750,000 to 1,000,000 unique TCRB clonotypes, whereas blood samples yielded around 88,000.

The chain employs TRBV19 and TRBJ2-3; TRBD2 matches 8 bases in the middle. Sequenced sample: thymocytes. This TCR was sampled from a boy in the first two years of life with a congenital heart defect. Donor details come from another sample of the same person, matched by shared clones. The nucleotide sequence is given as TGTGCCAGTAGTATGACCGGGACTAGGGACACAGATACGCAGTATTTT. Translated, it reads CASSMTGTRDTDTQYF.